This paragraph covers one T cell receptor (beta chain) sequence. The junction and the germline gene differ at one end; a read error may be behind it. CDR3 length equals 14 residues. From germline, CDR1 is SGHRS and CDR2 YFSETQ. The data originate from a study of identical twins. A universal primer binding site was introduced by template switching. The final cDNA contained unique molecular identifiers. TCRdb redid the calling of the 5' RACE reads with MiXCR, one entry per CDR3 protein. The top ten hold around 1.7% of the sample, which has hundreds of thousands of distinct CDR3 sequences, over 5% seen once.

The chain recombines TRBV5-1 with TRBJ2-7; D might be TRBD1 (7 bases). This sequence originates from a man in his late teens or twenties in good health. Sequencing was done on a sample of naive T cells sorted from blood. The CDR3 sequence is CASGLGTVTREQYF. CDR3 sequence (DNA): TGCGCCAGCGGCTTAGGGACAGTGACTAGAGAGCAGTACTTC.